One T cell receptor beta chain is described in this entry. The entry originates in a study of T cells after somatic rescue of genetic block. The germline gives CDR1 LNHDA, CDR2 SQIVND (reference sequence). This CDR3 contains 14 residues. The ends lost 7 bases at V and 4 bases at J; junction bases unmatched: 7. Method: immunoSEQ multiplex PCR; TCRdb's copy keeps in-frame clones and lacks some. The table lists tens of thousands of clones, 92% of them singletons. The chain joins TRBV19 to TRBJ2-3, with TRBD2 matching 8 bases. The sample comprised peripheral blood mononuclear cells (PBMCs). The TCR sequence derives from a man in his forties. Written as DNA, the CDR3 is TGTGCCAGTACCACCCGGGGGGGCGCAGATACGCAGTATTTT. Encoded protein: CASTTRGGADTQYF.